These 26 T cell receptor beta chains were all obtained from the same sample, sequenced in a study of blood T cell repertoires in COVID-19. Measured with immunoSEQ multiplex PCR; TCRdb has only the in-frame clones, and not every one. Of a few hundred thousand clones listed, 83% were seen once; the top ten hold 5% to 6%. The sample was PBMCs or T cells enriched from blood (not recorded which). The receptors originated from a woman in her forties or fifties who had recovered from COVID-19.

About this clone: The junction departs from the called germline gene at one end, perhaps through a read error. The rearrangement joins TRBV12-5 to TRBJ1-2, with no clear D. This CDR3 spans 11 amino acids. The V gene's germline CDR1 is LGHNT and CDR2 FRNRAP. The CDR3 bases are TGTGCTAGTGGGTCCACCGAGAGGATCCGCTTC. Translation: CASGSTERIRF.

This clone was seen a handful of times. The V call is TRBV5-1, the J call TRBJ1-2, with 7 bases matching TRBD1. The V gene end was trimmed by 2 bases and the J gene end by 6 bases; junction bases not matched to a gene: 7. The germline V gene has CDR1 SGHRS and CDR2 YFSETQ. The CDR3 runs 14 residues. The CDR3 reads CASSLPLTGNGYTF. The DNA for the CDR3 is TGCGCCAGCAGCTTACCCCTGACAGGGAATGGCTACACCTTC.

This clone was seen a handful of times. The V call is TRBV5-1, the J call TRBJ2-3; D uncertain. The CDR3 has 13 residues. With 5 bases removed from V and 0 bases from J, the gap between germline ends came to 7 bases. Germline CDR1 reads SGHRS; CDR2 reads YFSETQ. CDR3 loop: CASRSSSTDTQYF. DNA for the CDR3: TGCGCCAGCAGGTCCTCTAGCACAGATACGCAGTATTTT.

The gene calls are TRBV5-6 and TRBJ2-7, with 10 bases fitting TRBD1. This CDR3 spans 16 amino acids. V dropped 5 bases and J dropped 3; count of bases not matched to a gene: 11. The germline CDR1 and CDR2 sequences are SGHDT and YYEEEE. This CDR3 is CASRSGTGEGFYEQYF. CDR3 DNA: TGTGCCAGCAGGTCCGGGACAGGGGAGGGCTTCTACGAGCAGTACTTC.

The genes are TRBV11-2 and TRBJ2-5; D might be TRBD1 (5 bases). CDR3 size: 16 residues. V dropped 2 bases and J dropped 3 bases, with 16 bases sitting between them. Germline CDR1 is SGHAT and CDR2 is FQNNGV. CDR3 in amino acids: CASSLLSFIGEETQYF. As DNA, the CDR3 is TGTGCCAGCAGCTTACTGAGTTTTATAGGGGAAGAGACCCAGTACTTC.

The gene calls are TRBV11-1 and TRBJ2-5; D is unclear. This CDR3 spans 15 amino acids. V gave up 2 bases and J gave up 9 bases, with 19 bases separating them. The germline V gene encodes CDR1 SGHAT and CDR2 FQDESV (reference sequence). The CDR3 here is CASSLSAGREWAQYF. The CDR3 bases are TGTGCCAGCAGCTTATCAGCAGGCCGTGAGTGGGCCCAGTACTTC.

The genes are TRBV30 and TRBJ1-3, with a possible D match to TRBD1 (5 bases). This CDR3 contains 13 residues. Per the germline V gene, CDR1 is GTSNPN and CDR2 is SVGIG (reference sequence). Trimming took 2 bases from V and 2 from J, leaving 7 bases between them. The CDR3 DNA reads TGTGCCTGGAGTATACAGGCTGGAAACACCATATATTTT. Translated, it gives CAWSIQAGNTIYF.

The genes are TRBV5-6 and TRBJ2-1; possibly TRBD2 for D (5 bases). With 0 bases removed from V and 10 bases from J, the gap between germline ends came to 11 bases. The CDR3 runs to 13 residues. In germline, CDR1 is SGHDT, CDR2 YYEEEE. The chain's CDR3 is CASSLGQRREQFF. In DNA form, the CDR3 reads TGTGCCAGCAGCTTGGGCCAGCGGAGGGAGCAGTTCTTC.

The J gene is TRBJ1-6, the V gene TRBV4-1; the D gene is possibly TRBD1 (5 bases). V was trimmed by 4 bases and J by 9 bases, leaving 13 bases between them. The germline gives CDR1 MGHRA, CDR2 YSYEKL. The CDR3 spans 14 residues. Here the CDR3 DNA reads TGCGCCAGCAGCCGCGACAGTGGGATTTCACCCCTCCACTTT. Protein sequence: CASSRDSGISPLHF.

This CDR3 is CAISGGLAASQETQYF. CDR3 coding DNA: TGTGCCATCAGTGGGGGACTAGCGGCGTCCCAAGAGACCCAGTACTTC. The genes are TRBV10-3 and TRBJ2-5; 11 nucleotides align to TRBD2. CDR1 and CDR2 (germline): ENHRY, SYGVKD. V lost 4 bases and J lost 1; bases outside the gene matches: 5. The CDR3 runs to 16 residues.

This rearrangement joins TRBV4-3 to TRBJ1-5, with no clear D. Trimming removed 0 bases from V and 0 bases from J, with 15 bases in between. CDR3 size: 18 residues. Germline assignment: CDR1 LGHNA and CDR2 YSLEER. The CDR3 protein is CASSQDASQDYSNQPQHF. CDR3 coding DNA: TGCGCCAGCAGCCAAGATGCCTCTCAGGATTATAGCAATCAGCCCCAGCATTTT.

The rearrangement uses TRBV9 and TRBJ2-2, with 14 bases identical to TRBD2. Germline loops: CDR1 SGDLS, CDR2 YYNGEE. The CDR3 totals 16 residues. J lost 6 bases, V lost 2 bases, and 3 bases had no gene match. CDR3 nucleotides: TGTGCCAGCAGCGTGGGACTAGCGGGGGCGTCCGGGGAGCTGTTTTTT. This codes for CASSVGLAGASGELFF.

V gene TRBV20-1 combines with J gene TRBJ1-2; D is undetermined. The germline V gene has CDR1 DFQATT and CDR2 SNEGSKA (reference sequence). Trimming stripped 5 bases from V and 2 bases from J, with 6 bases between. The CDR3 sequence is 11 residues long. This chain's CDR3 is CSAWANYGYTF. The CDR3 region has the DNA TGCAGTGCTTGGGCAAACTATGGCTACACCTTC.

In its sample, this clone was seen once. The chain carries TRBV15 and TRBJ1-2; 8 nucleotides agree with TRBD1. Germline loops: CDR1 LNHNV, CDR2 YYDKDF (reference sequence). The V segment lost 0 bases and the J segment 7 bases; nucleotides outside the gene matches: 4. This CDR3 has 14 residues. This chain's CDR3 is CATSREDRASGYTF. The CDR3 DNA reads as TGTGCCACCAGCAGAGAGGACAGGGCAAGTGGCTACACCTTC.

This clone was counted between two and nine times. The chain has TRBV6-2 or TRBV6-3 and TRBJ2-7, with TRBD1 matching over 9 bases. The CDR3 spans 17 residues. The J segment lost 3 bases and the V segment lost 2 bases, leaving 11 bases of the junction unmatched. CDR1 MNHEY and CDR2 SVGEGT come from the germline V gene. The CDR3 DNA sequence: TGTGCCAGCAGTTACATGCGAACAGGGGGCGCTTTCTACGAGCAGTACTTC. It is translated as CASSYMRTGGAFYEQYF.

This rearrangement joins TRBV3-1 (or the pseudogene TRBV3-2) to TRBJ1-1; D is undetermined. The length of the CDR3 is 15 residues. Germline-derived CDR1 and CDR2 are LGHDT and YNNKEL (reference sequence). Trimming took 0 bases from V and 1 from J, leaving 9 bases between them. The CDR3 reads CASSQDGLQNTEAFF. The CDR3 DNA reads as TGTGCCAGCAGCCAAGACGGACTCCAGAACACTGAAGCTTTCTTT.

V is TRBV19 and J is TRBJ1-6; D unresolved. This CDR3 region has 16 residues. Germline V gene data show CDR1 as LNHDA and CDR2 as SQIVND (reference sequence). The germline V and J ends were trimmed by 5 bases and 1 base, with 12 bases remaining between them. DNA of the CDR3: TGTGCCAGTAGTCCAAACTTTTGGTCCTATAATTCACCCCTCCACTTT. It translates to CASSPNFWSYNSPLHF.

The chain carries TRBV9 and TRBJ1-5; D might be TRBD1 (6 bases). Per the germline V gene, CDR1 is SGDLS and CDR2 is YYNGEE. V was trimmed by 4 bases and J by 4 bases, leaving 12 bases between them. The CDR3 runs to 14 residues. In nucleotides, the CDR3 is TGTGCCAGCAGCCCCGGGACAAGTAATCAGCCCCAGCATTTT. This codes for CASSPGTSNQPQHF.

The rearrangement joins TRBV2 to TRBJ1-2, with 8 bases fitting TRBD1. There are 15 residues in the CDR3. Losses at the gene ends were 6 bases for V and 2 bases for J; bases not matched to a gene: 8. CDR1 and CDR2 from the germline V gene are SNHLY and FYNNEI. The CDR3, as DNA: TGTGCCAGCAGGGACTGGACAGGGTCGAACTATGGCTACACCTTC. Amino acid sequence: CASRDWTGSNYGYTF.

The J gene is TRBJ1-5, the V gene TRBV19, with a possible D match to TRBD1 (5 bases). V dropped 9 bases and J dropped 5 bases, with 14 bases sitting between them. The germline V gene has CDR1 LNHDA and CDR2 SQIVND (reference sequence). This CDR3 region has 13 residues. The CDR3 is CASGTSADQPQHF. Here the CDR3 DNA reads TGTGCCAGCGGGACTTCGGCAGATCAGCCCCAGCATTTT.

The table lists this clone with a count of one. The chain has TRBV28 and TRBJ1-2, with D possibly TRBD1 on 6 matching bases. Looked up from germline, CDR1 is MDHEN and CDR2 is SYDVKM. The CDR3 runs to 13 residues. V lost 8 bases to trimming and J lost 2 bases, with 12 bases between them. The CDR3: CASGGTENYGYTF. The CDR3 nucleotides are TGTGCCAGCGGGGGCACGGAGAACTATGGCTACACCTTC.

This rearrangement joins TRBV6-1 to TRBJ2-7; 11 nucleotides align to TRBD1. CDR3 length equals 17 residues. Germline assignment: CDR1 MNHNS and CDR2 SASEGT. J gave up 1 base and V 4 bases, and 9 bases lay outside the gene matches. The CDR3 spells CASSAPPGTGGSYEQYF. CDR3 nucleotides: TGTGCCAGCAGTGCACCTCCCGGGACAGGGGGATCCTACGAGCAGTACTTC.

There are a few counts of this clone. This chain joins TRBV7-2 and TRBJ1-4; 7 bases agree with TRBD1. CDR3 length: 14 amino acids. Germline V CDR1 and CDR2: SGHTA, FQGNSA. The J segment lost 8 bases and the V segment lost 5 bases, leaving 8 bases of the junction unmatched. CDR3 DNA: TGTGCCAGCAGCCCAAACAGGGGCGGCGAAAAACTGTTTTTT. It yields the protein CASSPNRGGEKLFF.

The CDR3 reads CASSGTGEVTNEKLFF. The CDR3 nucleotides read TGTGCCAGTTCCGGGACAGGGGAAGTAACTAATGAAAAACTGTTTTTT. This chain joins TRBV19 and TRBJ1-4, with TRBD1 identical over 10 bases. V dropped 8 bases and J dropped 1; count of bases not matched to a gene: 7. The CDR3 extends over 16 amino acids. Per germline, CDR1 LNHDA and CDR2 SQIVND (reference sequence). Full variable domain (rest looked up from reference TRBV19 and TRBJ1-4): DGGITQSPKYLFRKEGQNVTLSCEQNLNHDAMYWYRQDPGQGLRLIYYSQIVNDFQKGDIAEGYSVSREKKESFPLTVTSAQKNPTAFYLCASSGTGEVTNEKLFFGSGTQLSVL.

A few counts support this clone. The chain carries TRBV2 and TRBJ1-4; D not resolved. Trimming removed 3 bases at V and 5 bases at J, with 4 bases between. Germline V lookup: CDR1 SNHLY, CDR2 FYNNEI. The CDR3 consists of 12 residues. CDR3 bases: TGTGCCAGCAGTGACCCGAATGAAAAACTGTTTTTT. It codes for CASSDPNEKLFF.

Written as DNA, the CDR3 is TGCGCCAGCAGTATCTATGTTAATGAAAAACTGTTTTTT. Encoded protein: CASSIYVNEKLFF. This sequence joins TRBV5-1 and TRBJ1-4; D unresolved. Germline V CDR1 and CDR2: SGHRS, YFSETQ. This CDR3 has 13 residues. V lost 5 bases and J 4 bases, leaving 9 bases between the germline ends.